These 28 T cell receptor beta chains were sequenced from one sample in a study of regulatory T cells in long-lasting Graves disease (dated by TCRdb to the early 2020s). What the time point label conveys for this sample: newly diagnosed GD, antithyroid drugs for less than 3 months. For both TCR sequencing and RNA sequencing, RNA was extracted from PBMCs in TRIzol. Library construction relied on multiplex PCR. TCRdb lists the instrument as Illumina HiSeq 4000. To build TCR beta libraries, CDR3 regions were amplified by Arm-PCR using iRepertoire HTBI primers. Through fastp at Q25 and MiXCR, TCRdb rebuilt clones from the public reads, retaining in-frame beta chains. Identical CDR3 proteins give one entry, which carries the most common genes and DNA. For this sample there are approximately 540,000 distinct CDR3 sequences; 12% appear just once. The ten most abundant clones make up 8.9% of the sample. This sample also belongs to another study, concerning T cells in Graves' hyperthyroidism and ophthalmopathy.

The sample here was peripheral blood mononuclear cells (PBMCs), taken at new diagnosis, from a patient treated with antithyroid drugs. These receptors were collected from a woman aged 25 to 39 with Graves disease. Donor details come from another sample of the same person, matched by shared clones.

This clonotype was observed many times. The chain uses TRBV12-3 or TRBV12-4 and TRBJ1-2, with D maybe TRBD1 (5 bases). V was clipped by 5 bases and J by 9 bases, with 16 bases between them. This CDR3 is built from 13 residues. The CDR3: CASSTETGLRYTF. The CDR3 region has the DNA TGTGCCAGCAGTACCGAAACAGGACTGCGCTACACCTTC.

This clonotype was detected many times. V usage is TRBV11-3 and J usage is TRBJ2-1; 9 nucleotides line up with TRBD2. Per germline, CDR1 SGHNT and CDR2 YENEEA. J gave up 1 base and V 7 bases, and 5 bases lay outside the gene matches. This CDR3 is built from 15 residues. DNA of the CDR3: TGTGCCAGCACCCGGACTAGCGAATCCTACAATGAGCAGTTCTTC. It is translated as CASTRTSESYNEQFF.

This clonotype appeared a single time. This may come from a read error, since a much larger clone is one base off. The chain combines TRBV7-8 with TRBJ2-5; D ambiguous. The CDR3 totals 14 residues. Germline V gene data show CDR1 as SGHVS and CDR2 as FQNEAQ. V dropped 4 bases and J dropped 6 bases, with 15 bases sitting between them. This CDR3 reads CASSSQLPQKTQYF. The DNA for the CDR3 is TGTGCCAGCAGCTCTCAACTACCGCAGAAGACCCAGTACTTC.

This clonotype has more than one count but fewer than ten. A single base separates this from a much larger clone, so it may be a read error. The chain uses TRBV9 and TRBJ1-1; 9 bases are a match to TRBD1. The CDR3 has 14 amino acids. Germline lookup yields CDR1 SGDLS and CDR2 YYNGEE. Trimming cost V 4 bases and J 5 bases; bases outside gene matches: 6. Here the CDR3 reads CASSPRTGETEAFF. Written as DNA, the CDR3 is TGTGCCAGCAGCCCGCGGACAGGGGAGACTGAAGCTTTCTTT.

This clonotype was detected only a few times. This chain links TRBV13 with TRBJ2-7; D ambiguous. Between the trimmed V and J ends, which lost 0 bases and 2 bases, there was a span of 14 bases. From germline, CDR1 is PRHDT and CDR2 FYEKMQ (reference sequence). The CDR3 extends over 16 amino acids. This CDR3 is CASSLGMKGPTYEQYF. CDR3 coding DNA: TGTGCCAGCAGCTTAGGGATGAAAGGGCCCACCTACGAGCAGTACTTC.

This clonotype was counted ten times or more. This chain uses TRBV2 with TRBJ2-3; possibly TRBD2 for D (6 bases). Germline CDR1 is SNHLY and CDR2 is FYNNEI. Trimming shortened V by 7 bases and J by 5 bases, and 19 bases separated the two germline ends. The length of the CDR3 is 15 residues. The CDR3 is CASIRTGGKGDTQYF. CDR3 in DNA: TGTGCCAGCATCCGAACCGGGGGAAAAGGAGATACGCAGTATTTT.

Points on this clonotype: Just one base apart from a much larger clone, this may be a read error. The genes are TRBV12-3 or TRBV12-4 and TRBJ2-3, with D tentatively TRBD2 (5 bases). The CDR3 runs to 14 residues. The CDR3 bases are TGTGGCAGCCTATGGAGGTCGGGCACAGATACGCAGTATTTT. It specifies CGSLWRSGTDTQYF.

This clonotype showed up many times. The chain employs TRBV7-2 and TRBJ1-2; D is ambiguous. The CDR3 is 13 residues long. The V and J ends lost 5 bases and 6 bases respectively, with 13 bases between them. Germline V gene sequence: CDR1 SGHTA, CDR2 FQGNSA. This CDR3 reads CASSRLEIHGYTF. Here the CDR3 DNA reads TGTGCCAGCAGCCGCCTGGAGATCCATGGCTACACCTTC. The full variable domain, completed using reference TRBV7-2 and TRBJ1-2, is GAGVSQSPSNKVTEKGKDVELRCDPISGHTALYWYRQSLGQGLEFLIYFQGNSAPDKSGLPSDRFSAERTGGSVSTLTIQRTQQEDSAVYLCASSRLEIHGYTFGSGTRLTVV.

This clonotype was seen a few times. The V and J genes are TRBV3-1 and TRBJ2-3; TRBD1 matches 8 bases. Germline lookup yields CDR1 LGHDT and CDR2 YNNKEL (reference sequence). This CDR3 contains 16 residues. The V and J ends lost 4 bases and 7 bases, in that order; junction bases with no gene match: 13. The DNA for the CDR3 is TGTGCCAGCAGCCTTTGGACAGGGAATAGTAGAAATACGCAGTATTTT. It specifies CASSLWTGNSRNTQYF.

This clonotype turned up a few times. The J gene is TRBJ2-7, the V gene TRBV6-2 or TRBV6-3; 8 positions match TRBD1. Losses at the gene ends were 7 bases for V and 6 bases for J; bases not matched to a gene: 11. CDR3 length: 14 amino acids. In germline, CDR1 is MNHEY, CDR2 SVGEGT. The CDR3 DNA follows: TGTGCCAGCACTGAAGTCAGGGGGCTCGGCGAGCAGTACTTC. Translation: CASTEVRGLGEQYF.

The rearrangement links TRBV20-1 to TRBJ2-7; 7 bases agree with TRBD2. The CDR3 contains 16 residues. Germline loops: CDR1 DFQATT, CDR2 SNEGSKA (reference sequence). V lost 0 bases and J lost 3; bases outside the gene matches: 11. The CDR3 coding sequence is TGCAGTGCTAGAGAGGGGACCGGGACTAAGCTCTACGAGCAGTACTTC. Translating it yields CSAREGTGTKLYEQYF.

The V gene is TRBV6-2 or TRBV6-3, the J gene TRBJ2-2; no clear D. The germline V and J ends were trimmed by 4 bases and 6 bases, with 9 bases remaining between them. CDR1 MNHEY and CDR2 SVGEGT come from the germline V gene. The CDR3 contains 13 residues. Here the CDR3 DNA reads TGTGCCAGCAGTTCCCTAGTGGCCGGGGAGCTGTTTTTT. Translating it yields CASSSLVAGELFF.

This clonotype was seen repeatedly, ten times or more. V usage is TRBV6-2 or TRBV6-3 and J usage is TRBJ1-5, with D maybe TRBD1 (5 bases). CDR1 and CDR2 from the germline V gene are MNHEY and SVGEGT. The CDR3 is 16 amino acids. The V and J ends lost 7 bases and 2 bases respectively, with 18 bases between them. The CDR3 bases are TGTGCCAGCACCCATACAAACCAGGGTCGCAATCAGCCCCAGCATTTT. This sequence encodes CASTHTNQGRNQPQHF.

In its sample, this clonotype was seen many times. The rearrangement links TRBV24-1 to TRBJ1-3, with D uncertain. This CDR3 is built from 15 residues. V shed 3 bases and J shed 0 bases, with 8 bases lying between them. Germline CDR1 and CDR2: KGHDR and SFDVKD. The CDR3 coding sequence is TGTGCCACCAGTGATGGCGCTAACTCTGGAAACACCATATATTTT. It specifies CATSDGANSGNTIYF.

This clonotype was seen at least ten times. The DNA for the CDR3 is TGTGCCAGCAGCTTAGATCTCGTCGGGATTGGGTTCTTC. The encoded protein is CASSLDLVGIGFF. V and J are TRBV11-2 and TRBJ2-1; possible D gene TRBD2, 5 bases. This CDR3 has 13 amino acids. V was trimmed by 0 bases and J by 15 bases, leaving 15 bases between them. Germline lookup yields CDR1 SGHAT and CDR2 FQNNGV.

The chain is built from TRBV14 and TRBJ2-5; tentatively, D is TRBD1 (6 bases). The CDR3 spans 14 residues. The V gene's germline CDR1 is SGHDN and CDR2 FVKESK. The germline V and J ends were trimmed by 5 bases and 9 bases, with 19 bases remaining between them. CDR3 amino acids: CASSFGRVSGAQYF. In nucleotides, the CDR3 is TGTGCCAGCAGCTTCGGACGCGTCTCAGGGGCCCAGTACTTC.

The sample holds many counts of this clonotype. This chain connects TRBV28 to TRBJ2-7; perhaps TRBD2 as D (5 bases). CDR3 size: 13 residues. V lost 6 bases, J lost 2 bases, and 11 bases lay in between. Germline V gives CDR1 MDHEN, CDR2 SYDVKM. The chain's CDR3 is CASRMTGTYEQYF. Here the CDR3 DNA reads TGTGCCAGCAGAATGACGGGGACCTACGAGCAGTACTTC.

This clonotype showed up many times. V is TRBV12-3 or TRBV12-4 and J is TRBJ1-4, with a possible D match to TRBD1 (5 bases). CDR3 length equals 12 residues. The germline V and J ends were trimmed by 6 bases and 7 bases, with 9 bases remaining between them. This CDR3 is CASSPGLEKLFF. The CDR3 coding sequence is TGTGCCAGCAGCCCGGGACTTGAAAAACTGTTTTTT.

This clonotype was seen at least ten times. The rearrangement links TRBV29-1 to TRBJ2-1; 9 bases map to TRBD2. The trim removed 4 bases at V and 0 bases at J, leaving 19 bases unmatched. CDR3 size: 20 residues. The germline V gene encodes CDR1 SQVTM and CDR2 ANQGSEA. CDR3 DNA: TGCAGCGTTGTCAAAATTAATCTGGGGACTAGCTTTACCTCCTACAATGAGCAGTTCTTC. It encodes CSVVKINLGTSFTSYNEQFF.

Ten or more counts support this clonotype. The genes are TRBV3-1 and TRBJ2-3; tentative D call: TRBD2 (5 bases). This CDR3 has 14 residues. The V gene lost 3 bases and the J gene lost 5 bases, with 12 bases spanning the gap. Germline CDR1 is LGHDT and CDR2 is YNNKEL (reference sequence). The CDR3 DNA follows: TGTGCCAGCAGCCAGAGGGAGAGGGTAGATACGCAGTATTTT. This translates into CASSQRERVDTQYF.

The sample holds many counts of this clonotype. The chain is built from TRBV2 and TRBJ2-1; D may be TRBD1 (6 bases). This CDR3 has 12 residues. Germline V gene sequence: CDR1 SNHLY, CDR2 FYNNEI. V lost 3 bases and J 10 bases, leaving 10 bases between the germline ends. CDR3 amino acids: CASSDRGWEQFF. CDR3 bases: TGTGCCAGCAGTGATAGGGGGTGGGAGCAGTTCTTC.

This clonotype was counted ten times or more. The rearrangement links TRBV6-1 to TRBJ1-2, with a tentative D call TRBD1 (5 bases). Between the trimmed V and J ends, which lost 4 bases and 6 bases, there was a span of 12 bases. From germline, CDR1 is MNHNS and CDR2 SASEGT. CDR3 length: 13 residues. CDR3 coding DNA: TGTGCCAGCAGTGGACACAGGTTGAATGGCTACACCTTC. This codes for CASSGHRLNGYTF.

This clonotype was picked up many times. This rearrangement joins TRBV30 to TRBJ1-2; 7 bases line up with TRBD1. Germline CDR1 reads GTSNPN; CDR2 reads SVGIG (reference sequence). After removal of 0 bases from V and 11 bases from J, the junction contained 3 bases not matched to a gene. CDR3 size: 11 residues. The CDR3, as DNA: TGTGCCTGGAGTGTACGCAGGGGGTACACCTTC. Protein product: CAWSVRRGYTF.

This clonotype was detected many times. V gene TRBV6-5 combines with J gene TRBJ2-1, with 7 bases aligning to TRBD2. V shed 4 bases and J 5 bases; nucleotides not matched to a gene: 5. Germline CDR1 MNHEY, CDR2 SVGAGI. The CDR3 length is 14 residues. The CDR3 DNA follows: TGTGCCAGCAGTTGGGGGGGACGGGACAATGAGCAGTTCTTC. Its translation is CASSWGGRDNEQFF.

V usage is TRBV4-1 and J usage is TRBJ2-6; TRBD1 matches at 7 bases. This CDR3 comprises 18 residues. Trimming removed 4 bases from V and 0 bases from J; junction bases left unmatched: 9. The germline V gene encodes CDR1 MGHRA and CDR2 YSYEKL. CDR3 in amino acids: CASSLTKGANSGANVLTF. The CDR3 DNA sequence: TGCGCCAGCAGCCTAACCAAGGGGGCGAACTCTGGGGCCAACGTCCTGACTTTC.

This clonotype has a handful of counts. One junction end does not reproduce the germline sequence, and a read error may be involved. CDR3 coding DNA: TGCGGCGTTGCGGCTCCAGTAGAGACCCAGTACTTC. Protein product: CGVAAPVETQYF. The gene calls are TRBV29-1 and TRBJ2-5; no clear D. Per the germline V gene, CDR1 is SQVTM and CDR2 is ANQGSEA. The CDR3 contains 12 residues.

This clonotype was observed many times. CDR3: CASSLAGSHNEQFF. The DNA for the CDR3 is TGTGCCAGCAGCTTAGCGGGATCCCACAATGAGCAGTTCTTC. This chain links TRBV7-6 with TRBJ2-1; D gene unclear. Germline assignment: CDR1 SGHVS and CDR2 FNYEAQ. CDR3 length: 14 amino acids. The V end was cut by 0 bases, the J end by 5 bases, with 8 bases between.

A remark on this clonotype: Sequence at one end of the junction differs from germline and may be a read error. This chain uses TRBV14 with TRBJ2-1, with D perhaps TRBD1 or TRBD2 (5 bases each). CDR1 is SGHDN and CDR2 is FVKESK in the germline V gene. This CDR3 is 15 amino acids long. The CDR3 DNA reads as TGTGCCAGCAGCCAAGGGCAGGGAGCGTACAATGGGCAGTTCTTC. The encoded protein is CASSQGQGAYNGQFF.